Described below is a single TCR beta chain sequence and its context. Its matching antigen is unknown. Given the absence of the conserved phenylalanine or tryptophan at the CDR3 end, a read error is likely. For each extraction, RNA and DNA were obtained together from about 21-30 mg of unsorted bulk tissue. Resection treated the patients' primary liver carcinoma. This record belongs to a study of tumor-infiltrating lymphocytes in primary liver carcinoma. Findings and caveats of the study: Pairs comparing tumor with adjacent tissue or blood overlapped less than pairs drawn from tumor regions.

The authors made TCR beta cDNA from 400 to 550 ng total RNA with a constant-region primer. Sequencing libraries for TCR beta derived from three nested multiplex PCR rounds that used slightly modified ARM-PCR. The opening two PCR rounds, nine to eleven cycles each, paired TRBV1-TRBV30 forward primers with a C-beta reverse primer. Each CDR3 protein is one row after TCRdb ran MiXCR on the multiplex PCR reads. The data show some 130,000 distinct CDR3 sequences, about two thirds seen once. Germline-derived CDR1 and CDR2 are SGHAT and FQNNGV. The CDR3 consists of 17 residues. The origin of this receptor is a woman aged 55-69 years with primary liver carcinoma and hepatitis B virus infection. J is TRBJ2-1 and V is TRBV11-2, with TRBD2 matching 10 bases. The sequencing input was tumor-adjacent normal liver tissue. CDR3 sequence (DNA): TGTGCCGGCAGCTTAGATCCGGGTAGCGGGAGGAGGGATGAGCAGTTCTTA. Protein sequence: CAGSLDPGSGRRDEQFL.